This T cell receptor (beta chain) appears in the sequencing data of a study of shared clonotypes between healthy human individuals. As to this clone: The antigen remains undetermined.

All donors were healthy HIV-negative adults lacking recent acute infections or vaccinations. Naive CD45RA+ and memory CD45RA-negative subsets were split from CD4+ cells. Study-wide points: With a handful of donors compared, about 5.2% of naive CD4 clonotypes were shared. Clonotype sharing among donors likely depends on sequencing depth.

The data were produced by immunoSEQ multiplex PCR, yet TCRdb's version contains in-frame clones alone and is incomplete. The sample records roughly 2.5 million clones, approximately 90% being singletons. CDR3 size: 16 residues. Germline V gives CDR1 MNHEY, CDR2 SVGAGI. V was trimmed by 4 bases and J by 4 bases, leaving 19 bases between them. Sequencing was performed on naive CD4+ T cells sorted from blood. Subset meaning: CD45RA+ positively selected. The TCR sequence derives from a man younger than 35 in good health. The V call is TRBV6-5, the J call TRBJ2-5, with D unclear. Written as DNA, the CDR3 is TGTGCCAGCAGTTCCACCGGGCCCGAGGCACGAGAGACCCAGTACTTC. This sequence encodes CASSSTGPEARETQYF.